This TCR beta chain was sequenced during a study of blood T cell repertoires in COVID-19. Across the whole study: There were acute and convalescent COVID-19 samples, and they came from the United States, Italy and Spain.

With 1 base removed from V and 0 bases from J, the gap between germline ends came to 10 bases. There are 16 residues in the CDR3. Germline V gives CDR1 MNHNS, CDR2 SASEGT. Clones were read by immunoSEQ multiplex PCR, and TCRdb kept only the in-frame ones, dropping some. The sample consists of 240,000 or so clones, 87% of them appearing once. The chain combines TRBV6-1 with TRBJ1-3, with D possibly being TRBD1 (6 bases). Sequences were obtained from peripheral blood. This clonotype was sampled from a man in his sixties who had recovered from COVID-19. Written as DNA, the CDR3 is TGTGCCAGCAGTGAAGTCCCAGGGGACTCTGGAAACACCATATATTTT. Protein product: CASSEVPGDSGNTIYF.